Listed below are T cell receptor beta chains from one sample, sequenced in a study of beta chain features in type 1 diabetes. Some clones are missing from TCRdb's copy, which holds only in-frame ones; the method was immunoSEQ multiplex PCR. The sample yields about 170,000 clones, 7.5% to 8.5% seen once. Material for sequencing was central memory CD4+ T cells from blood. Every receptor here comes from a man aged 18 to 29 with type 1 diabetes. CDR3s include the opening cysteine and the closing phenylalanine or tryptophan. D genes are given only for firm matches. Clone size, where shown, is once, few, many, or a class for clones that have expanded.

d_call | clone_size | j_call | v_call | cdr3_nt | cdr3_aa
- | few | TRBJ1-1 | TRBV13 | TGTGCCAGCAGCTTAGGAGGGCGGGGGGACACTGAAGCTTTCTTT | CASSLGGRGDTEAFF
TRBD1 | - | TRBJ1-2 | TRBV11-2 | TGTGCCAGCAGCTTCGACAGGGTAACCTCTAACTATGGCTACACCTTC | CASSFDRVTSNYGYTF
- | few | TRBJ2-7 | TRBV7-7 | TGTGCCAGCAGCCCCGACATCAGCTACGAGCAGTACTTC | CASSPDISYEQYF
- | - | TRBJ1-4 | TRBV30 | TGTGCCTGGAGTGCGCAGGGAAAACTGTTTTTT | CAWSAQGKLFF
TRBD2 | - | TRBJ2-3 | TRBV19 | TGTGCCAGTAGTATTTCAGCGGGGGCGACAACGCAGTATTTT | CASSISAGATTQYF
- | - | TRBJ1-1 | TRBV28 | TGTGCCAGCAGTTTCTATAGTGAAGCTTTCTTT | CASSFYSEAFF
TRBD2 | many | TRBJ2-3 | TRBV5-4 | TGTGCCAGCAGCGAAAAAATAGCGGGGGTCACAGATACGCAGTATTTT | CASSEKIAGVTDTQYF
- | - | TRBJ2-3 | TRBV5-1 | TGCGCCAGCAGCTTGAGCGTCGGGTCGACGGATACGCAGTATTTT | CASSLSVGSTDTQYF
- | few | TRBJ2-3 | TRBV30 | TGTGCCTGGAGTGTACTGGGGGGAAGCACAGATACGCAGTATTTT | CAWSVLGGSTDTQYF
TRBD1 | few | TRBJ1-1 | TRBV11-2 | TGTGCCAGCAGCTCGGCAGGACAGGGTCGTACTGAAGCTTTCTTT | CASSSAGQGRTEAFF
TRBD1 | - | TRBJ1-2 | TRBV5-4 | TGTGCCAGCAGCTCCCCGAAACAGGGGGCACATGGCTACACCTTC | CASSSPKQGAHGYTF
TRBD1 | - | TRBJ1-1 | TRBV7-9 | TGTGCCAGCAGTTACGGACAGGCGAACACTGAAGCTTTCTTT | CASSYGQANTEAFF
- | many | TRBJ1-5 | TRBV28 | TGTGCCAGCACCACCCCCGGGCAGGGAAATCAGCCCCAGCATTTT | CASTTPGQGNQPQHF
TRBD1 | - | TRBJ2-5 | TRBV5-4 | TGTGCCAGCAGCCGACAGGGGGCGGGGGAGACCCAGTACTTC | CASSRQGAGETQYF
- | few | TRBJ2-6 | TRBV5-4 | TGTGCCAGCAGGTCTCAGGGGATCTCCGGGGCCAACGTCCTGACTTTC | CASRSQGISGANVLTF
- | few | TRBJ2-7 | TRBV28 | TGTGCCAGCAGTTCCAGCTCCTACGAGCAGTACTTC | CASSSSSYEQYF
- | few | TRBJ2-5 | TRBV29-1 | TGCAGCGCCGGGAGAGGGGGGGCATCGGGGACCCAGTACTTC | CSAGRGGASGTQYF
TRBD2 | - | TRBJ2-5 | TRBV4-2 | TGTGCCAGCAGCCAAGTGCCCGGGACTAAATTTCAAGAGACCCAGTACTTC | CASSQVPGTKFQETQYF
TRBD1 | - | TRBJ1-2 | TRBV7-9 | TGTGCCAGCAGCTTCAGGACAGGGAGAGGGTATGGCTACACCTTC | CASSFRTGRGYGYTF
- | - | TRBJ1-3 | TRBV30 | TGTGCCTGGACATCATCCTCTGGAAACACCATATATTTT | CAWTSSSGNTIYF
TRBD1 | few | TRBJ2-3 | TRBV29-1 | TGCAGCGTCATAGACAGGGCTCAGGATACGCAGTATTTT | CSVIDRAQDTQYF
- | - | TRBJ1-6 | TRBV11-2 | TGTGCCAGCAGCTTAACCCCACAGGGTTCACCCCTCCACTTT | CASSLTPQGSPLHF
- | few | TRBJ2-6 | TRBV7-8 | TGTGCCAGCAGCTCCAAGCTCTCTGGGGCCAACGTCCTGACTTTC | CASSSKLSGANVLTF
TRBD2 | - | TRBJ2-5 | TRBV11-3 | TGTGCCAGCAGCTGGGGCGGGAGCGAGACCCAGTACTTC | CASSWGGSETQYF
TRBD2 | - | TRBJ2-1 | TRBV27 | TGTGCCAGCAGTTCGGGACTAGCGGGAGTGGATGAGCAGTTCTTC | CASSSGLAGVDEQFF
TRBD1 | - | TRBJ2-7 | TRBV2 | TGTGCCAGCAGGCACGGACAGGGGGTTCCCTACGAGCAGTACTTC | CASRHGQGVPYEQYF
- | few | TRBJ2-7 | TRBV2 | TGTGCCAGCAGTGACAGGGTAGGAATCTACGAGCAGTACTTC | CASSDRVGIYEQYF
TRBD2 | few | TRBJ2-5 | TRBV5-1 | TGCGCCAGCAGCTTGGTCTCTAGCGGGGGACCATCGGAAGAGACCCAGTACTTC | CASSLVSSGGPSEETQYF
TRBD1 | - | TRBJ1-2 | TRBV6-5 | TGTGCCAGCAGTTACCAGGGGGCCCAGGGGGGCTACACCTTC | CASSYQGAQGGYTF